The sequence of this T cell receptor beta chain was determined in a study of regulatory T cells in long-lasting Graves disease. Study-wide points: New patients shared fewer public clonotypes (roughly 910) than persistent patients did (roughly 2,700).

Documented time point: newly diagnosed GD, antithyroid drugs for less than 3 months. PBMCs were the source of the RNA used for TCR sequencing. With regard to this clonotype: The target antigen is unknown.

Assembly of TCR beta libraries relied on iRepertoire HTBI primers together with Arm-PCR of CDR3 regions. Each CDR3 protein is one row after TCRdb ran MiXCR on the multiplex PCR reads. The repertoire holds more than 300,000 distinct CDR3 sequences, with about 17% as singletons. CDR3 length: 14 residues. V was trimmed by 4 bases and J by 2 bases, leaving 12 bases between them. CDR1 and CDR2 (germline): SGHNT, YYREEE (reference sequence). In addition, the sample was reused for a study of T cells in Graves' hyperthyroidism and ophthalmopathy.

The chain couples TRBV5-4 to TRBJ1-2, with a possible D match to TRBD1 (5 bases). Sequenced here: peripheral blood mononuclear cells (PBMCs), sampled at new diagnosis, from a patient treated with antithyroid drugs. The sequence came from a woman aged 18-29 years with Graves disease. The CDR3 reads CASSLDTRNYGYTF. DNA of the CDR3: TGTGCCAGCAGCCTGGACACCAGAAACTATGGCTACACCTTC.